This TCR beta chain derives from a study of shared clonotypes between healthy human individuals. The wider study: Aged 18 to 49, the donors were a couple of women and a few men. Study results and caveats: Generation probability values for non-shared clonotypes were lower than those for clonotypes shared by all four donors. Naive subsets typically showed greater estimated richness than memory subsets.

TCRdb keeps only in-frame clones here, not all; method: immunoSEQ multiplex PCR. The sample shows about 990,000 clones, approximately 80% of them seen only once. Concerning this clone itself: Its antigen remains unknown.

CDR3 length: 15 amino acids. The V segment lost 4 bases and the J segment 4 bases; nucleotides outside the gene matches: 4. Germline V gene lookup returns CDR1 SGHDT and CDR2 YYEEEE. Sequencing input: memory CD4+ T cells from PBMCs. Subset indicated: CD45RA-negative fraction. The chain has TRBV5-6 and TRBJ2-1; 11 nucleotides match TRBD2. This receptor was identified in a man aged 18 to 30 in good health. Some clones in this sample may be carry-over from other donors' samples. The CDR3 nucleotides are TGTGCCAGCAGCCCGGGGACTAGCGGTTACAATGAGCAGTTCTTC. Protein product: CASSPGTSGYNEQFF. Full variable domain (rest looked up from reference TRBV5-6 and TRBJ2-1): DAGVTQSPTHLIKTRGQQVTLRCSPKSGHDTVSWYQQALGQGPQFIFQYYEEEERQRGNFPDRFSGHQFPNYSSELNVNALLLGDSALYLCASSPGTSGYNEQFFGPGTRLTVL.